A selection of T cell receptor beta chains follows, all from one sample in a study of blood T cell repertoires in COVID-19. Libraries were prepared by immunoSEQ multiplex PCR; TCRdb keeps only in-frame clonotypes and omits some of them. This sample has some 170,000 clones, with 70% to 80% found just once. Material for sequencing was peripheral blood. These receptors came from a woman aged 50 to 60 with active or convalescent COVID-19. Each CDR3 is given with its conserved first and last residue. Each record gives: clone size, V gene, J gene, D gene, CDR3 protein, CDR3 DNA. A D gene is named only where the DNA matches it firmly. Clone sizes are given selectively: once, few, many, or a class where the clone is expanded.

>-|TRBV5-4|TRBJ1-2|TRBD1
CASSSPDRGRRDYTF
TGTGCCAGCAGCTCGCCGGACAGGGGGCGCCGGGACTACACCTTC
>-|TRBV12-3/TRBV12-4|TRBJ1-6|TRBD1
CASSSGTGTLHF
TGTGCCAGCAGCTCCGGGACAGGGACCCTCCACTTT
>few|TRBV4-3|TRBJ1-1|-
CASSQDGGGNTEAFF
TGCGCCAGCAGCCAAGATGGGGGGGGGAACACTGAAGCTTTCTTT
>-|TRBV7-9|TRBJ2-4|-
CASGRLGRVDKNIQYF
TGTGCCAGCGGTAGATTGGGCAGGGTGGACAAAAACATTCAGTACTTC
>-|TRBV19|TRBJ1-2|-
CASSPREGNYGYTF
TGTGCCAGTAGTCCCCGGGAGGGGAACTATGGCTACACCTTC
>once|TRBV10-3|TRBJ2-7|TRBD2
CAISESATSGRYEQYF
TGTGCCATCAGTGAGTCAGCGACTAGCGGGAGATACGAGCAGTACTTC
>-|TRBV6-5|TRBJ2-7|TRBD1
CASRPQGARAYEQYF
TGTGCCAGCAGGCCGCAGGGGGCTCGGGCCTACGAGCAGTACTTC
>-|TRBV5-4|TRBJ2-7|-
CASSPDRDNEQYF
TGTGCCAGCAGCCCAGACCGGGACAACGAGCAGTACTTC
>-|TRBV6-2/TRBV6-3|TRBJ2-7|-
CASSNTYEQYF
TGTGCCAGCAGTAATACCTACGAGCAGTACTTC
>many|TRBV19|TRBJ1-1|-
CASTLGQQNTEAFF
TGTGCCAGTACCTTGGGACAACAGAACACTGAAGCTTTCTTT
>-|TRBV6-5|TRBJ2-3|TRBD2
CASRVAGGPTDTQYF
TGTGCCAGCAGAGTAGCGGGGGGGCCAACAGATACGCAGTATTTT
>-|TRBV7-2|TRBJ1-5|TRBD1
CASSPVDRVNQPQHF
TGTGCCAGCAGCCCCGTGGACAGGGTGAATCAGCCCCAGCATTTT
>-|TRBV11-1|TRBJ2-7|-
CASSSFQGYYGQYF
TGTGCCAGCAGCTCTTTCCAGGGGTACTACGGGCAGTACTTC
>-|TRBV28|TRBJ2-7|TRBD2
CASSATGTSGWEDYEQYF
TGTGCCAGCAGTGCTACCGGGACTAGCGGGTGGGAAGACTACGAGCAGTACTTC
>-|TRBV30|TRBJ2-5|TRBD2
CAWTRIAGGLGLKETQYF
TGTGCCTGGACTAGGATTGCGGGGGGACTGGGCCTTAAAGAGACCCAGTACTTC
>-|TRBV28|TRBJ1-5|TRBD1
CASSPPRQGRNQPQHF
TGTGCCAGCAGTCCCCCCCGACAGGGGCGCAATCAGCCCCAGCATTTT
>-|TRBV9|TRBJ2-1|-
CASSVQGIEQFF
TGTGCCAGCAGCGTACAGGGGATCGAGCAGTTCTTC
>-|TRBV7-2|TRBJ1-1|-
CASSLVEGTTEAFF
TGTGCCAGCAGCTTAGTGGAGGGAACCACTGAAGCTTTCTTT
>-|TRBV5-4|TRBJ2-1|TRBD2
CASSPAGTSINEQFF
TGTGCCAGCAGCCCAGCGGGGACTAGTATCAATGAGCAGTTCTTC
>few|TRBV19|TRBJ2-2|-
CASRPRGDTGELFF
TGTGCCAGTAGACCCAGGGGGGACACCGGGGAGCTGTTTTTT
>-|TRBV28|TRBJ2-1|TRBD2
CATTSGVKTGEQFF
TGTGCGACTACTAGCGGGGTTAAGACCGGTGAGCAGTTCTTC
>-|TRBV28|TRBJ2-3|TRBD2
CASSSTSGGATDTQYF
TGTGCCAGCAGTTCGACTAGCGGGGGGGCGACAGATACGCAGTATTTT
>-|TRBV19|TRBJ1-2|-
CASRSPGVASPGYTF
TGTGCCAGTAGGTCCCCTGGGGTAGCGAGCCCTGGCTACACCTTC
>few|TRBV12-3/TRBV12-4|TRBJ2-1|-
CASSQEVTGEQFF
TGTGCCAGCAGTCAAGAAGTGACGGGTGAGCAGTTCTTC
>once|TRBV11-3|TRBJ2-1|-
CASSLREEEQFF
TGTGCCAGCAGCCTCAGGGAAGAGGAGCAGTTCTTC
>-|TRBV2|TRBJ1-1|-
CASSEHEANTEAFF
TGTGCCAGCAGTGAACACGAGGCGAACACTGAAGCTTTCTTT
>-|TRBV5-1|TRBJ1-1|TRBD1
CASSLARFWDRGLHTEAFF
TGCGCCAGCAGCTTGGCTCGTTTCTGGGACAGGGGGCTTCACACTGAAGCTTTCTTT
>-|TRBV7-3|TRBJ2-2|-
CASSPKGGAGTGELFF
TGTGCCAGCAGCCCAAAAGGGGGGGCGGGCACCGGGGAGCTGTTTTTT
>-|TRBV28|TRBJ1-1|-
CASKLGEAGGAFF
TGTGCCAGCAAACTAGGGGAGGCGGGGGGAGCTTTCTTT
>few|TRBV12-3/TRBV12-4|TRBJ1-2|TRBD1
CASSLGQGVDTF
TGTGCCAGCAGTTTAGGCCAGGGGGTAGACACCTTC
>-|TRBV4-3|TRBJ1-4|TRBD1
CASSLGVDRDEKLFF
TGCGCCAGCAGCCTTGGGGTTGACAGGGATGAAAAACTGTTTTTT
>-|TRBV3-1/TRBV3-2|TRBJ2-1|TRBD2
CASSQQGLAAVHEQFF
TGTGCCAGCAGCCAACAAGGGCTAGCGGCCGTCCATGAGCAGTTCTTC
>-|TRBV5-1|TRBJ2-7|-
CASSPRVGAAYEQYF
TGCGCCAGCAGCCCTCGTGTAGGGGCGGCCTACGAGCAGTACTTC
>-|TRBV30|TRBJ1-4|-
CAWSPREKLFF
TGTGCCTGGAGTCCGAGGGAAAAACTGTTTTTT
>-|TRBV27|TRBJ1-2|-
CASSSLAGGYGYTF
TGTGCCAGCAGTTCCTTGGCCGGGGGCTATGGCTACACCTTC
>once|TRBV3-1/TRBV3-2|TRBJ1-1|TRBD1
CASSRQGQNTEAFF
TGTGCCAGCAGCCGACAGGGCCAGAACACTGAAGCTTTCTTT
>few|TRBV30|TRBJ1-2|-
CAWNEGVGYTF
TGTGCCTGGAATGAGGGGGTGGGCTACACCTTC
>-|TRBV7-2|TRBJ2-7|-
CASSPRRGTPDYEQYF
TGTGCCAGCAGCCCCCGCCGGGGGACGCCGGACTACGAGCAGTACTTC
>-|TRBV6-2/TRBV6-3|TRBJ2-7|TRBD2
CASSSHTSGHSYEQYF
TGTGCCAGCAGTTCACATACTAGCGGACATTCCTACGAGCAGTACTTC
>-|TRBV19|TRBJ2-5|-
CASSIIRQSETQYF
TGTGCCAGTAGTATTATCAGACAATCGGAGACCCAGTACTTC
>-|TRBV28|TRBJ1-2|TRBD1
CATSLPGQRLYGYTF
TGTGCCACATCATTACCGGGACAGAGGCTCTATGGCTACACCTTC
>-|TRBV21-1|TRBJ2-1|-
CPPPVNWRFF
TGTCCACCTCCCGTTAACTGGAGGTTCTTC
>-|TRBV7-6|TRBJ2-2|-
CASSSGPNANTGELFF
TGTGCCAGCAGCTCAGGGCCCAACGCGAACACCGGGGAGCTGTTTTTT
>-|TRBV20-1|TRBJ1-1|TRBD1
CSASAPGQVAWGTEAFF
TGCAGTGCTAGTGCCCCGGGACAGGTGGCCTGGGGCACTGAAGCTTTCTTT
>many|TRBV11-2|TRBJ2-1|TRBD2
CASSLAGTTNEQFF
TGTGCCAGCAGCTTAGCCGGGACTACCAATGAGCAGTTCTTC
>-|TRBV5-6|TRBJ2-1|TRBD2
CASSPGTSGGIKFF
TGTGCCAGCAGCCCCGGGACTAGCGGTGGGATCAAGTTCTTC
>-|TRBV28|TRBJ2-2|TRBD2
CASSPGGVTGELFF
TGTGCCAGCAGTCCGGGGGGGGTGACCGGGGAGCTGTTTTTT
>-|TRBV2|TRBJ2-7|TRBD2
CASKPGLAAPYEQYF
TGTGCCAGCAAGCCGGGACTAGCGGCTCCGTACGAGCAGTACTTC
>-|TRBV7-2|TRBJ1-2|TRBD1
CASSPRTGSVNYGYTF
TGTGCCAGCAGCCCCAGGACAGGGTCGGTTAACTATGGCTACACCTTC
>-|TRBV4-1|TRBJ1-5|-
CASSQERSGSRQPQHF
TGCGCCAGCAGCCAAGAAAGATCCGGGAGTAGGCAGCCCCAGCATTTT
>-|TRBV9|TRBJ1-1|TRBD1
CASSPDRGWTEAFF
TGTGCCAGCAGCCCGGACAGGGGGTGGACTGAAGCTTTCTTT
>few|TRBV6-5|TRBJ1-1|-
CASRAGVVNTEAFF
TGTGCCAGCAGGGCAGGGGTAGTGAACACTGAAGCTTTCTTT
>-|TRBV19|TRBJ1-5|-
CASSMGRVGDQPQHF
TGTGCCAGTAGTATGGGGAGGGTTGGCGATCAGCCCCAGCATTTT
>-|TRBV15|TRBJ1-4|-
CATSREGPPRGKLFF
TGTGCCACCAGCAGAGAAGGGCCGCCCAGGGGAAAACTGTTTTTT
>-|TRBV28|TRBJ1-2|-
CASSLGGNYGYTF
TGTGCCAGCAGTTTGGGGGGGAACTATGGCTACACCTTC